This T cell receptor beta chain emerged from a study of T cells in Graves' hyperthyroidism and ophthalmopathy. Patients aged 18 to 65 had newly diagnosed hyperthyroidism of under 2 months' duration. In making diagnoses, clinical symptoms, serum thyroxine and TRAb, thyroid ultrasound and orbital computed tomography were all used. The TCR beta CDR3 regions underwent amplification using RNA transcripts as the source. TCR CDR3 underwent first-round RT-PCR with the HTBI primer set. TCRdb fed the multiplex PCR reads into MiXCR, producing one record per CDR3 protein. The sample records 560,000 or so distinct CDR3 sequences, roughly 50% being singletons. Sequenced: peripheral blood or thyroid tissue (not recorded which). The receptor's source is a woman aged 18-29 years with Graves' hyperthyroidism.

CDR3 nucleotide sequence: TGTGCCAGCAGCTCAGGACAGGCTGAAGCTTTCTTT. Encoded protein: CASSSGQAEAFF. V and J are TRBV5-6 and TRBJ1-1, with TRBD1 identical over 7 bases. Trimming took 3 bases from V and 6 from J; bases not matched to a gene: 2. The germline V gene encodes CDR1 SGHDT and CDR2 YYEEEE. The CDR3 covers 12 residues. The full variable domain, completed using reference TRBV5-6 and TRBJ1-1, is DAGVTQSPTHLIKTRGQQVTLRCSPKSGHDTVSWYQQALGQGPQFIFQYYEEEERQRGNFPDRFSGHQFPNYSSELNVNALLLGDSALYLCASSSGQAEAFFGQGTRLTVV.